The 9 T cell receptor beta chains below were found in one sample sequenced in a study of T cell changes during pregnancy in multiple sclerosis. The table came from immunoSEQ multiplex PCR; TCRdb's copy has only in-frame clones and leaves some out. The profile covers 110,000 or so clones, with under 95% appearing a single time and 6.2% taken by the ten largest. The sequences come from peripheral blood, collected before pregnancy. Receptors were obtained from a female donor with multiple sclerosis, enrolled in a pregnancy study.

This chain links TRBV14 with TRBJ1-1, with D perhaps TRBD1 (5 bases). V was trimmed by 1 base and J by 1 base, leaving 7 bases between them. Germline V gene sequence: CDR1 SGHDN, CDR2 FVKESK. CDR3 length: 14 residues. For the CDR3, the DNA is TGTGCCAGCAGCCAAGTAACAGGGAACACTGAAGCTTTCTTT. Its protein is CASSQVTGNTEAFF. Looking up the rest from reference TRBV14 and TRBJ1-1 gives the full variable domain: EAGVTQFPSHSVIEKGQTVTLRCDPISGHDNLYWYRRVMGKEIKFLLHFVKESKQDESGMPNNRFLAERTGGTYSTLKVQPAELEDSGVYFCASSQVTGNTEAFFGQGTRLTVV.

The chain joins TRBV30 to TRBJ1-6; TRBD1 matches at 7 bases. The germline V gene has CDR1 GTSNPN and CDR2 SVGIG (reference sequence). CDR3 length: 15 amino acids. After removal of 1 base from V and 6 bases from J, the junction contained 6 bases not matched to a gene. CDR3 bases: TGTGCCTGGAGTGGGTCAGGGGGTAGTAATTCACCCCTCCACTTT. It yields the protein CAWSGSGGSNSPLHF. Using reference TRBV30 and TRBJ1-6 for the parts outside the CDR3, the full variable domain is SQTIHQWPATLVQPVGSPLSLECTVEGTSNPNLYWYRQAAGRGLQLLFYSVGIGQISSEVPQNLSASRPQDRQFILSSKKLLLSDSGFYLCAWSGSGGSNSPLHFGNGTRLTVT.

The chain joins TRBV29-1 to TRBJ2-4; 7 positions match TRBD2. The germline CDR1 and CDR2 sequences are SQVTM and ANQGSEA. There are 11 residues in the CDR3. Trimming removed 7 bases from V and 9 bases from J; junction bases left unmatched: 6. This CDR3 is CSAYTGGIQYF. Written as DNA, the CDR3 is TGCAGCGCATACACGGGGGGCATTCAGTACTTC.

V and J are TRBV7-3 and TRBJ2-7; D is ambiguous. V lost 0 bases and J lost 7, with 10 bases in between. The CDR3 has 13 residues. Per the germline V gene, CDR1 is SGHTA and CDR2 is FQGTGA. CDR3 sequence reads: CASSLTGSREQYF. CDR3 coding DNA: TGTGCCAGCAGCTTAACCGGTTCGAGGGAGCAGTACTTC.

The DNA of the CDR3 is TGTGCCAGCACCCCAGGTCGGCAGGGGGCCATCTATGGCTACACCTTC. Translating gives CASTPGRQGAIYGYTF. This chain connects TRBV7-2 to TRBJ1-2, with 8 positions matching TRBD1. Trimming cost V 7 bases and J 4 bases; bases outside gene matches: 14. This CDR3 is built from 16 residues. The germline V gene encodes CDR1 SGHTA and CDR2 FQGNSA.

The count of this clone is one. The J gene is TRBJ2-1, the V gene TRBV2; 8 bases agree with TRBD2. In germline, CDR1 is SNHLY, CDR2 FYNNEI. The V gene end was trimmed by 5 bases and the J gene end by 5 bases; junction bases not matched to a gene: 14. CDR3 length: 17 amino acids. The DNA for the CDR3 is TGTGCCAGCAGTTTCTCTCTTAGCGGGGTTAGGGACAATGAGCAGTTCTTC. It codes for CASSFSLSGVRDNEQFF. Looking up the rest from reference TRBV2 and TRBJ2-1 gives the full variable domain: EPEVTQTPSHQVTQMGQEVILRCVPISNHLYFYWYRQILGQKVEFLVSFYNNEISEKSEIFDDQFSVERPDGSNFTLKIRSTKLEDSAMYFCASSFSLSGVRDNEQFFGPGTRLTVL.

Only a few counts were recorded for this clone. The CDR3 is CASSERVDTQYF. The CDR3 DNA sequence: TGTGCCAGCAGCGAACGCGTAGATACGCAGTATTTT. This chain connects TRBV6-1 to TRBJ2-3; unclear D gene. The CDR3 consists of 12 residues. Germline V gives CDR1 MNHNS, CDR2 SASEGT. The ends were cut back, 6 bases at V and 5 bases at J, with 9 bases in the middle.

The chain links TRBV18 to TRBJ1-1, with D uncertain. The CDR3 covers 15 residues. CDR1 and CDR2 (germline): KGHSH, LQKENI. The V end was cut by 5 bases, the J end by 0 bases, with 13 bases between. CDR3 nucleotide sequence: TGTGCCAGCTCATCCCACAGCGGGATGAACACTGAAGCTTTCTTT. As protein: CASSSHSGMNTEAFF.

Concerning this clone: An end of the junction does not agree with germline; a read error may underlie this. J is TRBJ2-1 and V is TRBV15; 10 bases agree with TRBD2. CDR3 length: 17 residues. CDR1 is LNHNV, CDR2 YYDKDF, per germline (reference sequence). The CDR3 DNA sequence: TGTGCCACCAGGGGAAGCGGGGGGGCCCGGGCCTATAATGAGCAGTTCTTC. Protein: CATRGSGGARAYNEQFF. Drawing the rest from reference TRBV15 and TRBJ2-1, the complete variable domain is DAMVIQNPRYQVTQFGKPVTLSCSQTLNHNVMYWYQQKSSQAPKLLFHYYDKDFNNEADTPDNFQSRRPNTSFCFLDIRSPGLGDTAMYLCATRGSGGARAYNEQFFGPGTRLTVL.